These 16 T cell receptor beta chains originate from one sample sequenced in a study of vaccination and CD4 T cells after COVID-19. Once obtained from cultured CD4+ T cells, the DNA was sequenced using the Oncomine TCR Beta short-read assay. TCRdb called the PCR reads again in MiXCR, with one record for every CDR3 protein. Among several thousand distinct CDR3 sequences, about two fifths were seen once, and the ten largest hold 40% to 45%. Treatment noted: roughly 11-day PBMC culture with coronavirus spike peptide pools or control peptides (ViraFEST assay). Prior to the COVID-19 pandemic (2011-2018), the unexposed donor's CD4+ T cells were collected. Their antigens are not known. The sample comprised CD4+ T cells from blood, cultured in vitro. These receptors were obtained from a human donor in good health.

As DNA, the CDR3 is TGTGCCAGCAGTTACGTAACAGTAGGTAGCTCCGTGGCTTTCTTT. As protein: CASSYVTVGSSVAFF. The rearrangement joins TRBV6-5 to TRBJ1-1; D gene unclear. CDR3 length: 15 residues. Germline V gene data show CDR1 as MNHEY and CDR2 as SVGAGI. The V end was cut by 2 bases, the J end by 11 bases, with 21 bases between.

The genes are TRBV27 and TRBJ2-3; TRBD1 aligns across 10 bases. The V segment lost 5 bases and the J segment 3 bases; nucleotides outside the gene matches: 2. The V gene's germline CDR1 is MNHEY and CDR2 SMNVEV (reference sequence). The CDR3 covers 14 residues. CDR3: CASSRDRGTDTQYF. The DNA of the CDR3 is TGTGCCAGCAGTCGGGACAGGGGAACAGATACGCAGTATTTT.

This chain links TRBV6-1 with TRBJ2-1, with 8 bases fitting TRBD2. Germline-derived CDR1 and CDR2 are MNHNS and SASEGT. The CDR3 is 15 amino acids. V lost 1 base to trimming and J lost 9 bases; unmatched junction nucleotides: 8. The CDR3, as DNA: TGTGCCAGCAGTGAAGATCCCGGGGGGGCTGGTGAGCAGTTCTTC. This sequence encodes CASSEDPGGAGEQFF.

This chain connects TRBV6-5 to TRBJ1-6, with TRBD1 matching 9 bases. The V segment lost 2 bases and the J segment 3 bases; nucleotides outside the gene matches: 2. CDR3 length equals 16 residues. The V gene's germline CDR1 is MNHEY and CDR2 SVGAGI. CDR3 nucleotide sequence: TGTGCCAGCAGTTACGGACAGGGGATCTATAATTCACCCCTCCACTTT. Translating gives CASSYGQGIYNSPLHF.

J is TRBJ1-1 and V is TRBV15; D remains unclear. V lost 0 bases and J lost 8, with 7 bases in between. CDR1 and CDR2 from the germline V gene are LNHNV and YYDKDF (reference sequence). The CDR3 covers 12 residues. The CDR3 loop is CATSRDVSEAFF. CDR3 nucleotides: TGTGCCACCAGCAGAGATGTAAGCGAAGCTTTCTTT.

By share of the sample, this clonotype is large. V gene TRBV19 combines with J gene TRBJ2-4; TRBD2 aligns across 7 bases. V lost 1 base, J lost 2 bases, and 5 bases stayed unmatched. The CDR3 is 16 residues long. CDR1 and CDR2 from the germline V gene are LNHDA and SQIVND (reference sequence). As DNA, the CDR3 is TGTGCCAGTAGTATAGTCCTAGCGGAATCCAAAAACATTCAGTACTTC. Protein: CASSIVLAESKNIQYF.

The chain is built from TRBV12-3 or TRBV12-4 and TRBJ1-2; D is unclear. This CDR3 has 11 residues. Trimming took off 6 bases at V and 14 bases at J, with 16 bases between the two ends. CDR3 nucleotide sequence: TGTGCCAGCAGCATGGGTGGCGGTTGGACCTTC. Translation: CASSMGGGWTF.

This clonotype was detected only once. CDR3 loop: CSVEEGGGNQPQHF. CDR3 sequence (DNA): TGCAGCGTTGAAGAGGGAGGAGGTAATCAGCCCCAGCATTTT. The chain is built from TRBV29-1 and TRBJ1-5, with D uncertain. Germline V gene data show CDR1 as SQVTM and CDR2 as ANQGSEA. The V end lost 0 bases, the J end lost 4 bases, and 10 bases lay between the germline ends. CDR3 size: 14 residues.

The rearrangement uses TRBV10-2 and TRBJ1-5; 8 nucleotides agree with TRBD1. Germline values: CDR1 WSHSY, CDR2 SAAADI. J gave up 5 bases and V 6 bases, and 3 bases lay outside the gene matches. The CDR3 length is 13 residues. The CDR3 is CASRDREDQPQHF. For the CDR3, the DNA is TGCGCCAGCAGGGACAGGGAGGATCAGCCCCAGCATTTT.

CDR3 bases: TGTGCCAGTAGTAGTCGAACAGTCAATCAGCCCCAGCATTTT. Residues: CASSSRTVNQPQHF. J is TRBJ1-5 and V is TRBV19, with no clear D. Trimming removed 4 bases from V and 3 bases from J, with 10 bases in between. The CDR3 is 14 residues long. Germline lookup yields CDR1 LNHDA and CDR2 SQIVND (reference sequence).

CDR3 loop: CASRDTREAFF. The CDR3 DNA follows: TGTGCCAGCAGGGATACACGGGAAGCTTTCTTT. The V call is TRBV2, the J call TRBJ1-1; D remains unclear. Germline assignment: CDR1 SNHLY and CDR2 FYNNEI. V gave up 6 bases and J gave up 8 bases, with 10 bases separating them. The CDR3 length is 11 residues. Based on the CDR3 plus reference TRBV2 and TRBJ1-1, the full variable domain is EPEVTQTPSHQVTQMGQEVILRCVPISNHLYFYWYRQILGQKVEFLVSFYNNEISEKSEIFDDQFSVERPDGSNFTLKIRSTKLEDSAMYFCASRDTREAFFGQGTRLTVV.

J is TRBJ2-1 and V is TRBV19; 9 nucleotides agree with TRBD2. V lost 5 bases, J lost 4 bases, and 3 bases stayed unmatched. Germline V gives CDR1 LNHDA, CDR2 SQIVND (reference sequence). This CDR3 has 14 amino acids. This chain's CDR3 is CASSLSGGYNEQFF. Written as DNA, the CDR3 is TGTGCCAGTAGTCTCAGCGGGGGGTACAATGAGCAGTTCTTC.

The chain combines TRBV28 with TRBJ1-3; 7 nucleotides line up with TRBD1. Losses at the gene ends were 8 bases for V and 0 bases for J; bases not matched to a gene: 4. This CDR3 region has 14 residues. Germline CDR1 and CDR2: MDHEN and SYDVKM. This CDR3 is CASEGQSSGNTIYF. The CDR3, as DNA: TGTGCCAGCGAGGGACAGAGCTCTGGAAACACCATATATTTT. The full variable domain, its missing parts supplied by reference TRBV28 and TRBJ1-3, is DVKVTQSSRYLVKRTGEKVFLECVQDMDHENMFWYRQDPGLGLRLIYFSYDVKMKEKGDIPEGYSVSREKKERFSLILESASTNQTSMYLCASEGQSSGNTIYFGEGSWLTVV.

The gene calls are TRBV27 and TRBJ1-1, with a possible D match to TRBD1 (5 bases). CDR3 size: 14 residues. Germline V gives CDR1 MNHEY, CDR2 SMNVEV (reference sequence). V was clipped by 2 bases and J by 1 base, with 8 bases between them. The CDR3 protein is CASSLGGGNTEAFF. The CDR3 nucleotides read TGTGCCAGCAGTTTAGGGGGGGGGAACACTGAAGCTTTCTTT.

This clonotype was seen a handful of times. CDR3 sequence (DNA): TGTGCCAGCAGCTTAGAGCACAGGGAGGCCCTCCACTTT. Residues: CASSLEHREALHF. V is TRBV7-9 and J is TRBJ1-6, with a possible D match to TRBD1 (6 bases). The CDR3 consists of 13 residues. The germline V gene has CDR1 SEHNR and CDR2 FQNEAQ (reference sequence). Between the trimmed V and J ends, which lost 1 base and 14 bases, there was a span of 12 bases.

This chain uses TRBV6-1 with TRBJ2-7; TRBD2 matches at 7 bases. V trimming: 6 bases; J trimming: 3 bases; junction bases outside the gene matches: 11. CDR1 and CDR2 (germline): MNHNS, SASEGT. This CDR3 contains 15 residues. The CDR3, as DNA: TGTGCCAGCAGCCGGGAGTGGGGGGGGGACTACGAGCAGTACTTC. Translation: CASSREWGGDYEQYF.